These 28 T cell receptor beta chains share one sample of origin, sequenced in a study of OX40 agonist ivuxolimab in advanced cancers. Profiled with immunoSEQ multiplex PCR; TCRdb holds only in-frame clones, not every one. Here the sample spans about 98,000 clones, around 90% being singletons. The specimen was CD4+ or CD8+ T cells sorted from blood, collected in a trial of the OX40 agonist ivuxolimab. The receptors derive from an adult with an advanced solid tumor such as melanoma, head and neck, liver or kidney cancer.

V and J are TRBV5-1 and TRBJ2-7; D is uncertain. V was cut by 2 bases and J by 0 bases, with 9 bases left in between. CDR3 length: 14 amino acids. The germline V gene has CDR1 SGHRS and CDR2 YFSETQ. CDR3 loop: CASSFTWNSYEQYF. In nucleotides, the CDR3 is TGCGCCAGCAGCTTCACCTGGAACTCCTACGAGCAGTACTTC.

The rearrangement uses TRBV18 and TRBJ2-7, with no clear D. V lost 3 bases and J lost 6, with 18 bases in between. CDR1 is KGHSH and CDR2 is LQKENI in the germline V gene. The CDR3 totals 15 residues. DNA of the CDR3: TGTGCCAGCTCACCCGCCGGCAGGATGCTTGGCGAGCAGTACTTC. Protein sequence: CASSPAGRMLGEQYF.

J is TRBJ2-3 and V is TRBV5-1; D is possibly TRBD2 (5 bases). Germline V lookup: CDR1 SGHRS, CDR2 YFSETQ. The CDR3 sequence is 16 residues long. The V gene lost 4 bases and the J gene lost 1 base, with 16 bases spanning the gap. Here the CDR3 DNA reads TGCGCCAGCAGCCCGTGGGTCGGGGTTGGCACAGATACGCAGTATTTT. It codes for CASSPWVGVGTDTQYF.

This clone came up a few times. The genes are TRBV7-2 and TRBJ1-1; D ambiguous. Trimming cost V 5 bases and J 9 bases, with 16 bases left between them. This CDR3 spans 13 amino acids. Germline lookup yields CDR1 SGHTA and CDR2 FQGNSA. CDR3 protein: CASSPRTSPQAFF. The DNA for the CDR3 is TGTGCCAGCAGCCCACGGACTAGTCCCCAAGCTTTCTTT.

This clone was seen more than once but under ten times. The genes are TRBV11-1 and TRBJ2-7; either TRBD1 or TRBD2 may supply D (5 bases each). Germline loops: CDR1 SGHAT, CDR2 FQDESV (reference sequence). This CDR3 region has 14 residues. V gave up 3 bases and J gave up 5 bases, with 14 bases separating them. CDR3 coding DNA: TGTGCCAGCAGCTTTCGGGACCGTCCTGACGAGCAGTACTTC. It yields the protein CASSFRDRPDEQYF. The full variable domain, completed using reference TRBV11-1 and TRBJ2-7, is EAEVAQSPRYKITEKSQAVAFWCDPISGHATLYWYRQILGQGPELLVQFQDESVVDDSQLPKDRFSAERLKGVDSTLKIQPAELGDSAMYLCASSFRDRPDEQYFGPGTRLTVT.

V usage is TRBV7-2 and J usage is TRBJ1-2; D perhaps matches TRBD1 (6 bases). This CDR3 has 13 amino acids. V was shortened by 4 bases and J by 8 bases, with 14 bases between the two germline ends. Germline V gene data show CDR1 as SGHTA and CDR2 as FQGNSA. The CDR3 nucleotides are TGTGCCAGCAGCTCTACAGGGTTCGACGGCTACACCTTC. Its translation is CASSSTGFDGYTF. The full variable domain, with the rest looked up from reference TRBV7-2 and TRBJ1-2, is GAGVSQSPSNKVTEKGKDVELRCDPISGHTALYWYRQSLGQGLEFLIYFQGNSAPDKSGLPSDRFSAERTGGSVSTLTIQRTQQEDSAVYLCASSSTGFDGYTFGSGTRLTVV.

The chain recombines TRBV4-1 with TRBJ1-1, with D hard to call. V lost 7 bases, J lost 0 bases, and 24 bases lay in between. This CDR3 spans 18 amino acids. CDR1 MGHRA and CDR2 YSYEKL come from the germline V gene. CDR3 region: CASTPRSLRSPLNTEAFF. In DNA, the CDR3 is TGCGCCAGCACGCCAAGGTCTCTTAGGAGCCCCCTGAACACTGAAGCTTTCTTT.

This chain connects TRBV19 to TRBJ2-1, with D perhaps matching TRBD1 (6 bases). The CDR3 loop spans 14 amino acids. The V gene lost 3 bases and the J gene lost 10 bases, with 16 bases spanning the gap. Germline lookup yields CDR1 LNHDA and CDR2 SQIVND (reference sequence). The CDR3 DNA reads TGTGCCAGTAGTATCAGGGGAACCCCGGGGGAGCAGTTCTTC. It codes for CASSIRGTPGEQFF.

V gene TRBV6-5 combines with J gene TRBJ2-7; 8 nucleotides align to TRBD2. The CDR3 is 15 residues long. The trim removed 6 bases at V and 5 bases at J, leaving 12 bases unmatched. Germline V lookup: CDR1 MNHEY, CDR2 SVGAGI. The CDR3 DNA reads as TGTGCCAGCAGCAAATACGGGGGGGCCCAGAACGAGCAGTACTTC. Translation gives CASSKYGGAQNEQYF.

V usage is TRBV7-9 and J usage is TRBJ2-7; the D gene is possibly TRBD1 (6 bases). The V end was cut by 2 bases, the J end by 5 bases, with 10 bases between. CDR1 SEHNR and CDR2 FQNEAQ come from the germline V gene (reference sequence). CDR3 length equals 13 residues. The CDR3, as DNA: TGTGCCAGCAGCTTATCCCAGGGGAACGAGCAGTACTTC. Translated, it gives CASSLSQGNEQYF.

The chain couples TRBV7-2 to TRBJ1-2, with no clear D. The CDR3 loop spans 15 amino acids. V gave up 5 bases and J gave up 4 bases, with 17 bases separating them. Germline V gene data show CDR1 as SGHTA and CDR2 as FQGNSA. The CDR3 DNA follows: TGTGCCAGCAGCCCCGGCCCCCCAAGCGCCTATGGCTACACCTTC. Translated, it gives CASSPGPPSAYGYTF.

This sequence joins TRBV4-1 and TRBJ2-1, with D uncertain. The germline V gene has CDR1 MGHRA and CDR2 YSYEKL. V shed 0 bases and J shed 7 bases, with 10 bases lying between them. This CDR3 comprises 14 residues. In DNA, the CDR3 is TGCGCCAGCAGCCAAGAGTCTCATTTAAATGAGCAGTTCTTC. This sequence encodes CASSQESHLNEQFF.

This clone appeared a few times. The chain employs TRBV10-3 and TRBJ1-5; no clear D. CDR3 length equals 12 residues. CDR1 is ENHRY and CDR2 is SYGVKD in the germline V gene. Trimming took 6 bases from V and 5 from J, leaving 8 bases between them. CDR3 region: CAISHGDQPQHF. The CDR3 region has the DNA TGTGCCATCAGCCACGGGGATCAGCCCCAGCATTTT.

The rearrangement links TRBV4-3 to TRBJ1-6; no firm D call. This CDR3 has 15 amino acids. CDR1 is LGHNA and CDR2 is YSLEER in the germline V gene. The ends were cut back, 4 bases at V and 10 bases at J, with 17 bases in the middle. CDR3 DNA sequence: TGCGCCAGCAGCCGGGATGGGTTTTCGGGGTCACCCCTCCACTTT. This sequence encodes CASSRDGFSGSPLHF.

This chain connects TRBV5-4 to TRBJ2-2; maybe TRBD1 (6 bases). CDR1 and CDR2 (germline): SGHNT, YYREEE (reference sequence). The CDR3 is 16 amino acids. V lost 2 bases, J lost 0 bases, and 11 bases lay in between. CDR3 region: CASSFERGSNTGELFF. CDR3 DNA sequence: TGTGCCAGCAGCTTTGAGAGGGGGTCGAACACCGGGGAGCTGTTTTTT.

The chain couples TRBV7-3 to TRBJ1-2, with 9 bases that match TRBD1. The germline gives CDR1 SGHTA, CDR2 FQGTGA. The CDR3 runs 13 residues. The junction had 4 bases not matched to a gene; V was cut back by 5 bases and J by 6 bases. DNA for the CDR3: TGTGCCAGCAGCAGGACAGGGGAGGATGGCTACACCTTC. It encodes CASSRTGEDGYTF.

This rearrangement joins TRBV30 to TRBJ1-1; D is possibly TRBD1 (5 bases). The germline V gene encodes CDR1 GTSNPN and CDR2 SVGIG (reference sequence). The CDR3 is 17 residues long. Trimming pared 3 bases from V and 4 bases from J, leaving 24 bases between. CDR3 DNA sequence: TGTGCCTGGAGGTCTCGGGAAGCTCTATCGAGGGGCACTGAAGCTTTCTTT. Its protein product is CAWRSREALSRGTEAFF.

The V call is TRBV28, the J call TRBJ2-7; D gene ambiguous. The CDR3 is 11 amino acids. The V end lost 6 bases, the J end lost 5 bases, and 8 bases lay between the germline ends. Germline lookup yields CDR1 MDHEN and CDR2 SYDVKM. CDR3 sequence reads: CASRLKDEQYF. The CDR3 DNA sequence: TGTGCCAGCAGACTGAAGGACGAGCAGTACTTC.

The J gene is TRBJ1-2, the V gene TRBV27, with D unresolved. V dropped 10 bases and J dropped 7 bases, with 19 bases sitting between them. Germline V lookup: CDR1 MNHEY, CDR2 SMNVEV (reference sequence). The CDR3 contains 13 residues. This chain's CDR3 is CATRPFNVGGYTF. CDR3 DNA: TGTGCCACCCGGCCGTTTAATGTGGGTGGCTACACCTTC.

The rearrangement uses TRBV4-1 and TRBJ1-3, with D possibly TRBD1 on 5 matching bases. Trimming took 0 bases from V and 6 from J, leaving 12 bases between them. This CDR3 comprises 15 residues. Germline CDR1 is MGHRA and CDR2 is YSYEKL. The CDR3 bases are TGCGCCAGCAGCCAAGATGGGACTTCCCTAAACACCATATATTTT. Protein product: CASSQDGTSLNTIYF.

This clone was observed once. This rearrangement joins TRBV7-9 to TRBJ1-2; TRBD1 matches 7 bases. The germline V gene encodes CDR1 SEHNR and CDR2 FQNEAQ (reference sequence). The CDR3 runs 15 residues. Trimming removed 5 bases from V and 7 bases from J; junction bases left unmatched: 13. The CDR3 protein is CASSQGGQGYRGYTF. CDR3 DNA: TGTGCCAGCAGCCAAGGGGGCCAGGGGTATCGTGGCTACACCTTC.

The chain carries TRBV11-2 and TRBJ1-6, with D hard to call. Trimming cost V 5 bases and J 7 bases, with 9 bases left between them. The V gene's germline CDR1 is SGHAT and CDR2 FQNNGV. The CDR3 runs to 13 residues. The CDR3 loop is CASSISSNSPLHF. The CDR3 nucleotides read TGTGCCAGCAGCATATCGTCGAATTCACCCCTCCACTTT.

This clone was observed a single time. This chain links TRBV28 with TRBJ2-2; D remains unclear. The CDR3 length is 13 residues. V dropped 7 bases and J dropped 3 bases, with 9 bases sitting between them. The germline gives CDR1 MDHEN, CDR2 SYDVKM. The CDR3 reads CASILRHTGELFF. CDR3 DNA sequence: TGTGCCAGCATCCTAAGGCACACCGGGGAGCTGTTTTTT.

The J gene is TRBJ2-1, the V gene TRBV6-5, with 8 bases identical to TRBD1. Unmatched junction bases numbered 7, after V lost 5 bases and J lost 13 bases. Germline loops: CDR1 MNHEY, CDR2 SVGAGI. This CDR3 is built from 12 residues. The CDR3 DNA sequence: TGTGCCAGCAGTCCGCTTGACAGGGGACAGTTCTTC. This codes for CASSPLDRGQFF.

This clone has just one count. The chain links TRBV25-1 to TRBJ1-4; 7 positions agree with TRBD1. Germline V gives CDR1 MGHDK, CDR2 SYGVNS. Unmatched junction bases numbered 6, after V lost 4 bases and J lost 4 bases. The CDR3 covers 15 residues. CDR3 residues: CASSGWDRGNEKLFF. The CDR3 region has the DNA TGTGCCAGCAGTGGATGGGACAGAGGTAATGAAAAACTGTTTTTT.

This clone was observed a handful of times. CDR3 in DNA: TGTGCCAGCAGTGATAGTCAGCCCCAGCATTTT. Translation gives CASSDSQPQHF. The V gene is TRBV6-1, the J gene TRBJ1-5; D is unclear. CDR3 length equals 11 residues. The V and J ends lost 3 bases and 6 bases respectively, with 3 bases between them. Germline V CDR1 and CDR2: MNHNS, SASEGT.

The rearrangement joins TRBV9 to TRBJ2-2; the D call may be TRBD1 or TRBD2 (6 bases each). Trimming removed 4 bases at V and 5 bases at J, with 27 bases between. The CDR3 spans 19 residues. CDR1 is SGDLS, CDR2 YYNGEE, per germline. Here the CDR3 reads CASSQIAGGSPTLTGELFF. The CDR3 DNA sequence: TGTGCCAGCAGCCAAATTGCCGGGGGCAGCCCGACGTTAACCGGGGAGCTGTTTTTT.

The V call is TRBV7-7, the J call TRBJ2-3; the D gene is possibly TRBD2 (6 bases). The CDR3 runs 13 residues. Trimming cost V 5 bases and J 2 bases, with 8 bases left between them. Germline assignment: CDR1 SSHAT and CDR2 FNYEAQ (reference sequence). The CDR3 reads CASSLDYTDTQYF. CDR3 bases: TGTGCCAGCAGCCTGGACTACACAGATACGCAGTATTTT. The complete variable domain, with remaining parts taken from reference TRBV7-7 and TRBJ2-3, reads GAGVSQSPRYKVTKRGQDVTLRCDPISSHATLYWYQQALGQGPEFLTYFNYEAQPDKSGLPSDRFSAERPEGSISTLTIQRTEQRDSAMYRCASSLDYTDTQYFGPGTRLTVL.